These T cell receptor beta chains were read from a single sample in a study of control samples from healthy donors and cancer patients. Generated by immunoSEQ multiplex PCR, the TCRdb table keeps only in-frame clones and is missing some. The sample lists tens of thousands of clones, over 75% occurring once. Sequenced material: blood. These receptor sequences come from a man aged 50-60 years in good health. The CDR3 runs from the conserved cysteine through the conserved F or W. Each record gives: clone size, V gene, D gene, J gene, CDR3 DNA, CDR3 protein. A D gene is named only where the DNA matches it firmly. Some rows mark clone size as missing; the rest say once, few, many or name a class of expanded clone.

once,TRBV5-1,.,TRBJ2-1,TGCGCCAGCAGCTTGGTCGCAAGCTCCTACAATGAGCAGTTCTTC,CASSLVASSYNEQFF
.,TRBV10-3,TRBD2,TRBJ2-5,TGTGCCATCAGTGAGGGGGGACTATCTAAAGAGACCCAGTACTTC,CAISEGGLSKETQYF
.,TRBV4-3,TRBD2,TRBJ2-7,TGCGCCAGCAGCCAAGAGGGGCAGACTAGCGCATACTACGAGCAGTACTTC,CASSQEGQTSAYYEQYF
.,TRBV7-2,.,TRBJ1-2,TGTGCCAGCAGCCCTGGGGACGGCTACTATGGCTACACCTTC,CASSPGDGYYGYTF
.,TRBV5-1,.,TRBJ2-5,TGCGCCAGCAGCTTGGCCGGGGCCCAAGAGACCCAGTACTTC,CASSLAGAQETQYF
.,TRBV7-8,.,TRBJ1-2,TGTGCCAGCAGCTTGGCAGGCGGTAATGGCTACACCTTC,CASSLAGGNGYTF
once,TRBV7-5,.,TRBJ1-5,TGTGTCAGAAGCAAAGAGGGGGGAGGGAGCAATCAGCCCCAGCATTTT,CVRSKEGGGSNQPQHF
.,TRBV19,.,TRBJ1-1,TGTGCCAGTAGTATCACACGGTCCTTGACTGAAGCTTTCTTT,CASSITRSLTEAFF
.,TRBV11-3,.,TRBJ2-1,TGTGCCAGCAGCTCCGATGGTTACAATGAGCAGTTCTTC,CASSSDGYNEQFF
.,TRBV5-4,TRBD1,TRBJ1-2,TGTGCCAGCAGCCCGGACAGGGTTGGCTACACCTTC,CASSPDRVGYTF
.,TRBV28,TRBD1,TRBJ2-4,TGTGCCAGCAGAACGACAGGGAGTTTAAACATTCAGTACTTC,CASRTTGSLNIQYF
.,TRBV29-1,.,TRBJ2-1,TGCAGCGTTCGGGGAGCCGTCAGCTCCTACAATGAGCAGTTCTTC,CSVRGAVSSYNEQFF
.,TRBV14,TRBD1,TRBJ1-4,TGTGCCAGCAGCGACACCGGGACAGGGGCCCCAACTAATGAAAAACTGTTTTTT,CASSDTGTGAPTNEKLFF
.,TRBV5-4,TRBD1,TRBJ1-2,TGTGCCAGCAGTACGGACAGGACTAACTATGGCTACACCTTC,CASSTDRTNYGYTF